The rows below give T cell receptor beta chains drawn from one sample of a study of shared clonotypes between healthy human individuals. Clones were sequenced by immunoSEQ multiplex PCR, and TCRdb holds only the in-frame ones, with some missing. The sample contains about 2 million clones, about 95% of which appear only once. Material for sequencing was naive CD8+ T cells sorted from blood. Every receptor here comes from a young man in good health. Each CDR3 is given with its conserved first and last residue. The D gene is left open where the match is weak. A clone size is listed for some rows: how often the clone was seen (once, few, many), or a class if it is expanded.

TRBJ2-1,.,TRBD2,TRBV5-6,CASSLGLAGLNEQFF,TGTGCCAGCAGCTTGGGGCTAGCGGGCCTCAATGAGCAGTTCTTC
TRBJ2-7,.,.,TRBV15,CATSPFREGTYEQYF,TGTGCCACCAGCCCTTTCCGCGAAGGCACCTACGAGCAGTACTTC
TRBJ2-7,.,TRBD1,TRBV11-2,CASSWDRGSYEQYF,TGTGCCAGCAGCTGGGACAGGGGAAGTTACGAGCAGTACTTC
TRBJ1-5,.,.,TRBV27,CASSLVWGGQPQHF,TGTGCCAGCAGTTTAGTTTGGGGGGGTCAGCCCCAGCATTTT
TRBJ2-4,.,.,TRBV27,CATRPGQSIAQYF,TGTGCCACCAGACCAGGACAGTCAATTGCTCAGTACTTC
TRBJ1-4,.,TRBD1,TRBV19,CASSQDRAYEKLFF,TGTGCCAGTAGTCAGGACAGGGCGTATGAAAAACTGTTTTTT
TRBJ2-1,.,TRBD2,TRBV14,CASSQASGRAPYNEQFF,TGTGCCAGCAGCCAAGCCAGCGGGAGGGCCCCCTACAATGAGCAGTTCTTC
TRBJ2-7,.,.,TRBV15,CATRRDGTYEQYF,TGTGCCACCAGAAGGGACGGGACCTACGAGCAGTACTTC
TRBJ1-6,.,.,TRBV6-1,CASLGANNSPLHF,TGTGCCAGCTTGGGGGCGAATAATTCACCCCTCCACTTT
TRBJ1-1,.,TRBD1,TRBV6-1,CASSVGQGTEAFF,TGTGCCAGCAGTGTTGGACAGGGGACTGAAGCTTTCTTT
TRBJ2-1,.,.,TRBV7-9,CASSLDWGDYNEQFF,TGTGCCAGCAGCTTAGACTGGGGGGATTACAATGAGCAGTTCTTC
TRBJ2-5,.,TRBD1,TRBV6-5,CASSSLGQSQETQYF,TGTGCCAGCAGCTCCTTGGGACAGTCCCAAGAGACCCAGTACTTC
TRBJ1-2,.,.,TRBV6-1,CASSEEGRNYGYTF,TGTGCCAGCAGTGAGGAGGGGCGGAACTATGGCTACACCTTC
TRBJ2-3,.,.,TRBV15,CATSREARSRSTDTQYF,TGTGCCACCAGCAGAGAAGCGCGGAGCCGCTCCACAGATACGCAGTATTTT
TRBJ1-1,few,.,TRBV28,CASSLNSGFTEAFF,TGTGCCAGCAGTTTGAATTCGGGGTTCACTGAAGCTTTCTTT
TRBJ2-2,.,.,TRBV6-1,CASSDPWAWNTGELFF,TGTGCCAGCAGTGACCCATGGGCATGGAACACCGGGGAGCTGTTTTTT
TRBJ1-5,.,.,TRBV27,CASSLWGRASNQPQHF,TGTGCCAGCAGTTTATGGGGCAGGGCAAGCAATCAGCCCCAGCATTTT
TRBJ1-1,.,.,TRBV6-5,CASSYKGDGWDTEAFF,TGTGCCAGCAGTTACAAGGGAGATGGATGGGACACTGAAGCTTTCTTT
TRBJ1-5,.,.,TRBV5-1,CASRPTWTDDSNQPQHF,TGCGCCAGCAGACCGACATGGACGGATGATAGCAATCAGCCCCAGCATTTT
TRBJ2-2,.,TRBD2,TRBV7-9,CAIPLGGANTGELFF,TGTGCCATCCCCCTCGGGGGGGCGAACACCGGGGAGCTGTTTTTT
TRBJ1-5,.,TRBD1,TRBV30,CAWSLGQASNQPQHF,TGTGCCTGGAGCCTGGGACAGGCCAGCAATCAGCCCCAGCATTTT
TRBJ2-2,.,.,TRBV6-5,CASSFREDGELFF,TGTGCCAGCAGTTTCAGGGAGGACGGGGAGCTGTTTTTT